This is a list of T cell receptor beta chains from one sample in a study of cytomegalovirus exposure and HLA in healthy donors. Using immunoSEQ multiplex PCR, the repertoire was profiled, and TCRdb retains in-frame clones only, with some absent. The sample lists 110,000 to 150,000 clones; roughly 10% were seen once. Source material: PBMCs. Receptors originate from a man in his fifties or sixties in good health and CMV-seronegative. Both conserved end residues are part of each CDR3. The D gene is left open where the match is weak. Clone sizes are given selectively: once, few, many, or a class where the clone is expanded.

clone_size	v_call	d_call	j_call	cdr3_aa	cdr3_nt
-	TRBV18	-	TRBJ2-1	CASSVPAGNYNEQFF	TGTGCCAGCTCAGTCCCCGCCGGGAACTACAATGAGCAGTTCTTC
few	TRBV27	TRBD1	TRBJ1-6	CASSGQGDNSPLHF	TGTGCCAGCAGTGGACAGGGGGATAATTCACCCCTCCACTTT
-	TRBV11-2	-	TRBJ1-2	CASSLAGNYGYTF	TGTGCCAGCAGCTTAGCGGGAAACTATGGCTACACCTTC
few	TRBV10-2	TRBD1	TRBJ1-2	CASRLQGAGYGYTF	TGCGCCAGCAGGCTCCAGGGGGCAGGGTATGGCTACACCTTC
-	TRBV29-1	-	TRBJ1-1	CSVEEGEGAEAFF	TGCAGCGTTGAAGAAGGGGAGGGCGCTGAAGCTTTCTTT
-	TRBV6-6	TRBD1	TRBJ1-5	CASRSDRGGNQPQHF	TGTGCCAGCAGGTCTGACAGGGGAGGCAATCAGCCCCAGCATTTT
few	TRBV6-1	-	TRBJ1-4	CASIGQPNEKLFF	TGTGCCAGCATAGGACAGCCAAATGAAAAACTGTTTTTT
-	TRBV28	TRBD1	TRBJ1-2	CASSLHTGGANGYTF	TGTGCCAGCAGTTTACATACAGGGGGCGCAAATGGCTACACCTTC
few	TRBV2	-	TRBJ1-5	CASRGWTRGGHQPQHF	TGTGCCAGCAGGGGTTGGACAAGGGGGGGTCATCAGCCCCAGCATTTT
-	TRBV6-1	-	TRBJ2-7	CASRRAIYEQYF	TGTGCCAGCAGGAGGGCTATTTACGAGCAGTACTTC
-	TRBV6-6	-	TRBJ2-2	CASRDPRGSTGELFF	TGTGCCAGCAGAGACCCCCGGGGGTCCACCGGGGAGCTGTTTTTT
-	TRBV5-1	-	TRBJ2-1	CASRDWNNEQFF	TGCGCCAGCCGAGACTGGAACAATGAGCAGTTCTTC
-	TRBV7-9	-	TRBJ1-2	CASSLPLKGEGGYTF	TGTGCCAGCAGCTTACCCCTGAAAGGGGAGGGTGGCTACACCTTC
few	TRBV6-1	TRBD1	TRBJ2-5	CASSVDRAQETQYF	TGTGCCAGCAGCGTCGACAGGGCCCAAGAGACCCAGTACTTC
-	TRBV7-7	TRBD1	TRBJ2-7	CASSPGQDIHEQYF	TGTGCCAGCAGCCCGGGACAGGACATCCACGAGCAGTACTTC
-	TRBV9	-	TRBJ2-7	CASSTHQGSYEQYF	TGTGCCAGCAGCACCCATCAGGGCAGCTACGAGCAGTACTTC
few	TRBV19	TRBD1	TRBJ1-5	CASTLQGGNQPQHF	TGTGCCAGTACCTTACAGGGGGGCAATCAGCCCCAGCATTTT
-	TRBV27	-	TRBJ2-5	CASSFSGQETQYF	TGTGCCAGCAGTTTTTCGGGGCAAGAGACCCAGTACTTC
-	TRBV28	TRBD1	TRBJ1-3	CASSSQGVAGNTIYF	TGTGCCAGCAGCTCACAGGGGGTGGCCGGAAACACCATATATTTT
-	TRBV18	TRBD2	TRBJ2-1	CASSGLAVSYNEQFF	TGTGCCAGCTCAGGGCTAGCGGTCTCCTACAATGAGCAGTTCTTC
few	TRBV7-9	TRBD2	TRBJ2-1	CASSLATTSGSKVNEQFF	TGTGCCAGCAGCTTAGCGACGACTAGCGGGAGTAAAGTAAATGAGCAGTTCTTC
-	TRBV9	-	TRBJ1-2	CASSRSGQLNYGYTF	TGTGCCAGCAGCCGAAGTGGACAGCTTAACTATGGCTACACCTTC
few	TRBV6-5	-	TRBJ2-7	CASSYSTSPHYEQYF	TGTGCCAGCAGTTACTCAACTAGCCCCCACTACGAGCAGTACTTC
few	TRBV11-1	TRBD1	TRBJ1-2	CASSNDRGNGYTF	TGTGCCAGCAGCAACGACAGGGGTAATGGCTACACCTTC
-	TRBV10-1	-	TRBJ2-3	CASSENRRTSTDTQYF	TGCGCCAGCAGTGAGAATCGTAGGACTAGCACAGATACGCAGTATTTT
-	TRBV5-1	-	TRBJ2-5	CASSSQGSQETQYF	TGCGCCAGCAGCTCACAGGGTTCCCAAGAGACCCAGTACTTC
few	TRBV2	TRBD2	TRBJ2-3	CASSESSGVPDTQYF	TGTGCCAGCAGTGAATCTAGCGGGGTTCCAGATACGCAGTATTTT
-	TRBV30	TRBD2	TRBJ2-1	CAWSRGLAGGNEQFF	TGTGCCTGGAGTAGAGGACTAGCGGGGGGAAATGAGCAGTTCTTC
-	TRBV28	-	TRBJ1-2	CASSLYATDVNYGYTF	TGTGCCAGCAGTTTATATGCTACAGATGTGAACTATGGCTACACCTTC
few	TRBV7-2	TRBD1	TRBJ2-7	CASSFGQGGEQYF	TGTGCCAGCAGCTTCGGACAGGGTGGCGAGCAGTACTTC
-	TRBV6-1	TRBD1	TRBJ1-5	CASREGQGVQPQHF	TGTGCCAGCAGGGAGGGACAGGGGGTTCAGCCCCAGCATTTT
once	TRBV5-5	-	TRBJ1-1	CASSYTAKGVWEAFF	TGTGCCAGCAGCTACACCGCCAAGGGGGTCTGGGAAGCTTTCTTT
few	TRBV25-1	-	TRBJ2-5	CASSEAGMGRKETQYF	TGTGCCAGCAGTGAAGCGGGAATGGGGCGGAAAGAGACCCAGTACTTC